The 19 T cell receptor beta chains below were found in one sample sequenced in a study of control samples from healthy donors and cancer patients. TCRdb keeps only in-frame clones here, not all; method: immunoSEQ multiplex PCR. The data hold roughly 98,000 clones, with 82% observed a single time. The sequencing input was blood. These receptors were obtained from a woman aged 55-75 years in good health.

This rearrangement joins TRBV7-9 to TRBJ2-3; 9 bases fit TRBD1. The CDR3 extends over 18 amino acids. Germline CDR1 reads SEHNR; CDR2 reads FQNEAQ (reference sequence). The V gene end was trimmed by 7 bases and the J gene end by 3 bases; junction bases not matched to a gene: 17. The CDR3 sequence: CASTKGSGGTGWTDTQYF. CDR3 sequence (DNA): TGTGCCAGCACAAAGGGATCCGGGGGGACAGGGTGGACAGATACGCAGTATTTT.

Concerning this clone itself: At the DNA level, this CDR3 is encoded by other sequences in the same sample as well. V is TRBV7-2 and J is TRBJ2-3; 9 bases line up with TRBD2. Per germline, CDR1 SGHTA and CDR2 FQGNSA. V lost 5 bases and J lost 1; bases outside the gene matches: 4. The CDR3 loop spans 15 amino acids. The CDR3 DNA follows: TGTGCCAGCAGCCCGTGGACTAGCGGCACAGATACGCAGTATTTT. Translated, it gives CASSPWTSGTDTQYF.

This chain connects TRBV5-1 to TRBJ2-7; TRBD2 matches at 8 bases. Germline trimming cut 4 bases from V and 6 bases from J; bases unmatched to any gene: 9. This CDR3 is built from 14 residues. Germline assignment: CDR1 SGHRS and CDR2 YFSETQ. The CDR3 here is CASSPGLAGGEQYF. The CDR3 nucleotides are TGCGCCAGCAGCCCCGGACTAGCCGGCGGCGAGCAGTACTTC.

The chain uses TRBV6-5 and TRBJ2-1; 7 positions agree with TRBD1. The V and J ends lost 4 bases and 7 bases, in that order; junction bases with no gene match: 7. Germline CDR1 MNHEY, CDR2 SVGAGI. This CDR3 spans 14 amino acids. In DNA, the CDR3 is TGTGCCAGCAGTTTAAGGACAGGAGGAAATGAGCAGTTCTTC. Translation: CASSLRTGGNEQFF.

This chain joins TRBV19 and TRBJ1-6, with TRBD1 matching over 9 bases. The germline V gene encodes CDR1 LNHDA and CDR2 SQIVND (reference sequence). V shed 4 bases and J 6 bases; nucleotides not matched to a gene: 4. The CDR3 extends over 15 amino acids. CDR3 region: CASSTLGQGNSPLHF. The CDR3 nucleotides are TGTGCCAGTAGTACCCTGGGACAGGGTAATTCACCCCTCCACTTT.

DNA of the CDR3: TGTGCCAGCAGCCGCTGGGGTGGGACAGACAATGAGCAGTTCTTC. This encodes CASSRWGGTDNEQFF. The chain couples TRBV6-5 to TRBJ2-1, with 7 positions matching TRBD1. V lost 6 bases to trimming and J lost 5 bases; unmatched junction nucleotides: 10. CDR1 is MNHEY and CDR2 is SVGAGI in the germline V gene. The CDR3 contains 15 residues.

The chain carries TRBV7-9 and TRBJ1-5, with D possibly TRBD1 on 6 matching bases. The CDR3 runs 13 residues. Germline V gene sequence: CDR1 SEHNR, CDR2 FQNEAQ (reference sequence). Trimming removed 5 bases from V and 7 bases from J, with 12 bases in between. In nucleotides, the CDR3 is TGTGCCAGCAGCAGACAGGACGGGCAGCCCCAGCATTTT. Its protein is CASSRQDGQPQHF.

The chain couples TRBV10-3 to TRBJ1-1; D is unresolved. Germline V gene lookup returns CDR1 ENHRY and CDR2 SYGVKD. Trimming took off 0 bases at V and 5 bases at J, with 10 bases between the two ends. This CDR3 contains 14 residues. The chain's CDR3 is CAISESMGLTEAFF. CDR3 coding DNA: TGTGCCATCAGTGAGTCGATGGGTTTGACTGAAGCTTTCTTT.

This clone has more than one count but fewer than ten. The V call is TRBV7-9, the J call TRBJ1-2; TRBD1 is a possible D gene (5 bases). CDR1 and CDR2 (germline): SEHNR, FQNEAQ (reference sequence). The CDR3 loop spans 13 amino acids. V was shortened by 2 bases and J by 4 bases, with 8 bases between the two germline ends. The CDR3 spells CASSLQGSYGYTF. In DNA, the CDR3 is TGTGCCAGCAGCTTACAGGGATCCTATGGCTACACCTTC. Full variable domain (outside the CDR3, taken from reference TRBV7-9 and TRBJ1-2): DTGVSQNPRHKITKRGQNVTFRCDPISEHNRLYWYRQTLGQGPEFLTYFQNEAQLEKSRLLSDRFSAERPKGSFSTLEIQRTEQGDSAMYLCASSLQGSYGYTFGSGTRLTVV.

This clone was seen only a few times. The chain employs TRBV5-5 and TRBJ2-1; TRBD1 matches 8 bases. The CDR3 loop spans 16 amino acids. V gave up 6 bases and J gave up 6 bases; unmatched junction bases: 14. Germline V CDR1 and CDR2: SGHKS, YYEKEE (reference sequence). This chain's CDR3 is CASTLRTGWGGNEQFF. For the CDR3, the DNA is TGTGCCAGCACCCTAAGGACAGGGTGGGGAGGCAATGAGCAGTTCTTC.

The CDR3 here is CASSLERDNSPLHF. As DNA, the CDR3 is TGTGCCAGCAGTTTGGAAAGGGATAATTCACCCCTCCACTTT. The V call is TRBV27, the J call TRBJ1-6; D is undetermined. The CDR3 sequence is 14 residues long. V lost 3 bases, J lost 5 bases, and 8 bases lay in between. Germline loops: CDR1 MNHEY, CDR2 SMNVEV (reference sequence).

This clone was recorded a few times. This rearrangement joins TRBV7-2 to TRBJ2-2; D might be TRBD1 (5 bases). V lost 1 base to trimming and J lost 0 bases, with 18 bases between them. The CDR3 spans 19 residues. In germline, CDR1 is SGHTA, CDR2 FQGNSA. CDR3 region: CASSLDHAGYPSNTGELFF. The CDR3 nucleotides read TGTGCCAGCAGCTTAGACCATGCAGGGTATCCATCGAACACCGGGGAGCTGTTTTTT. Supplemented by reference TRBV7-2 and TRBJ2-2, the full variable domain reads GAGVSQSPSNKVTEKGKDVELRCDPISGHTALYWYRQSLGQGLEFLIYFQGNSAPDKSGLPSDRFSAERTGGSVSTLTIQRTQQEDSAVYLCASSLDHAGYPSNTGELFFGEGSRLTVL.

V usage is TRBV27 and J usage is TRBJ2-2; D call uncertain. CDR3 length: 14 residues. Germline V CDR1 and CDR2: MNHEY, SMNVEV (reference sequence). Trimming cost V 2 bases and J 3 bases, with 7 bases left between them. CDR3 nucleotide sequence: TGTGCCAGCAGTTTAAACAGTTACACCGGGGAGCTGTTTTTT. Its translation: CASSLNSYTGELFF.

This chain connects TRBV29-1 to TRBJ2-5; D call uncertain. With 4 bases removed from V and 1 base from J, the gap between germline ends came to 13 bases. CDR3 length: 14 amino acids. Per the germline V gene, CDR1 is SQVTM and CDR2 is ANQGSEA. The CDR3 is CSVVRQPIQETQYF. As DNA, the CDR3 is TGCAGCGTTGTTAGGCAGCCGATCCAAGAGACCCAGTACTTC.

The chain recombines TRBV2 with TRBJ1-4; D gene unclear. The V and J ends lost 6 bases and 5 bases respectively, with 10 bases between them. Germline V CDR1 and CDR2: SNHLY, FYNNEI. The length of the CDR3 is 13 residues. CDR3 region: CASRSKENEKLFF. CDR3 sequence (DNA): TGTGCCAGCAGGTCTAAAGAGAATGAAAAACTGTTTTTT.

The chain's CDR3 is CASSKMGHNSNYGYTF. DNA of the CDR3: TGTGCCAGCAGCAAAATGGGACACAATTCTAACTATGGCTACACCTTC. The genes are TRBV21-1 and TRBJ1-2; the D call TRBD1 from the table was never checked on the DNA. TRBV21-1 is flagged as a pseudogene. The CDR3 length is 16 residues.

The rearrangement joins TRBV28 to TRBJ2-5; 13 bases are a match to TRBD2. Trimming took 3 bases from V and 4 from J; bases not matched to a gene: 8. Germline CDR1 MDHEN, CDR2 SYDVKM. The CDR3 loop spans 17 amino acids. The CDR3 DNA follows: TGTGCCAGCAGTTTTAAACTAGCGGGAGGGCCGGGAGAGACCCAGTACTTC. The encoded protein is CASSFKLAGGPGETQYF.

The chain has TRBV24-1 and TRBJ2-1; D perhaps matches TRBD2 (6 bases). V was trimmed by 7 bases and J by 5 bases, leaving 14 bases between them. Germline lookup yields CDR1 KGHDR and CDR2 SFDVKD. The CDR3 has 14 amino acids. This chain's CDR3 is CATRGPAGNNEQFF. The CDR3 DNA sequence: TGTGCCACCAGGGGCCCGGCGGGAAACAATGAGCAGTTCTTC.

CDR3 nucleotide sequence: TGCGCCAGCAGCGTAGACGGCAACACCGGGGAGCTGTTTTTT. It translates to CASSVDGNTGELFF. The chain carries TRBV5-1 and TRBJ2-2; D not certain. V gave up 4 bases and J gave up 2 bases, with 9 bases separating them. Germline CDR1 and CDR2: SGHRS and YFSETQ. The CDR3 runs to 14 residues.